The clone carrying this T cell receptor (beta chain) was observed a handful of times. No antigen is known for it. Trimming removed 7 bases from V and 2 bases from J, with 14 bases in between. The germline gives CDR1 SEHNR, CDR2 FQNEAQ (reference sequence). CDR3 length equals 14 residues. iRepertoire HTBI primers and Arm-PCR of CDR3 regions built TCR beta libraries. Original methodology: Throughout the samples, researchers identified roughly 59 TRBV and around 15 TRBJ segments. TCRdb used MiXCR to reprocess the multiplex PCR reads, holding one entry per CDR3 protein. It is TCRdb's table, rather than the study itself, that gives the V and J calls and clone size. The sample holds about 380,000 distinct CDR3 sequences, less than 20% seen once. Time point noted: newly diagnosed GD, antithyroid drugs for less than 3 months. RNA extracted from PBMCs served as the sequencing template. These data come from a study of regulatory T cells in long-lasting Graves disease. General observations from the study: Whereas new patients shared some 990 public clonotypes, persistent patients shared more, at a few thousand. Patients with persistent disease showed a bias toward TRBV28, TRBJ1-2 and TRBJ2-5. Patients whose Graves' disease persisted exhibited lower TCR diversity than those newly diagnosed.

The sequence came from a female donor with Graves disease. The source material was peripheral blood mononuclear cells (PBMCs), sampled at new diagnosis, from a patient treated with antithyroid drugs. The V and J genes are TRBV7-9 and TRBJ1-2; possible D gene TRBD1, 5 bases. The DNA of the CDR3 is TGTGCCAGCACCCCCCCGGGGGAAAACTATGGCTACACCTTC. The encoded protein is CASTPPGENYGYTF.